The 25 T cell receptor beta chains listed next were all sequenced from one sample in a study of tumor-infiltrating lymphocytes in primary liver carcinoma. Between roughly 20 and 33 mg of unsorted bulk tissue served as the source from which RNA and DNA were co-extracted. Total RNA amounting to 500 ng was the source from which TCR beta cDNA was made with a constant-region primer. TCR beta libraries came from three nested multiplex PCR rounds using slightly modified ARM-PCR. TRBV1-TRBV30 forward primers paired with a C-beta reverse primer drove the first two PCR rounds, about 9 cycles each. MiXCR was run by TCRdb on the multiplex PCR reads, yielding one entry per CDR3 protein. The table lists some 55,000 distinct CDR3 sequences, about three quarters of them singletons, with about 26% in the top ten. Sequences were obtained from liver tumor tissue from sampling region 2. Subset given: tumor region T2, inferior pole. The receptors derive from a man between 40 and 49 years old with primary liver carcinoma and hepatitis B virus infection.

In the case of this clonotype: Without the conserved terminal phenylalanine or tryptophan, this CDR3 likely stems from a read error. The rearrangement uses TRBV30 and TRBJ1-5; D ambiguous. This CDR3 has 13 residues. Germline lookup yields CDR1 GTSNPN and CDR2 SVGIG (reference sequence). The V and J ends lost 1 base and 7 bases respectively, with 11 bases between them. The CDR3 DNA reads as TGTGCCTGGAGTGCAAATCTGGGGCAGCCCCAGCATTTG. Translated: CAWSANLGQPQHL.

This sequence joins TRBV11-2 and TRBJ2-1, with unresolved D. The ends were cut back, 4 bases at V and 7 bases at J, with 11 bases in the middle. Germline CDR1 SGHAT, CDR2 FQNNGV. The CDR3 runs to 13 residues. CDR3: CASSSSSLNEQFF. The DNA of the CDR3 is TGTGCCAGCAGCTCCAGTAGCTTGAATGAGCAGTTCTTC.

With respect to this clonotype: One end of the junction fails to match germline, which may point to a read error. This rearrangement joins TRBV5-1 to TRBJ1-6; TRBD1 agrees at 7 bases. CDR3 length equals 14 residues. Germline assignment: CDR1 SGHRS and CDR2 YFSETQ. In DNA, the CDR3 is TGCGCCAGCAGCTTAAGGACAGGAGTCTCACCCATCCACTTT. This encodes CASSLRTGVSPIHF.

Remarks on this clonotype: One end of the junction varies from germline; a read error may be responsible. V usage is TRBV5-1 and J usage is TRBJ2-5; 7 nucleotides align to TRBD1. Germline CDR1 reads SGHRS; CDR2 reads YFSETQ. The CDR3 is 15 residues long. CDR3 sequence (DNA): TGCGCCAACAGCTTGCCGCCACAGGGGTTCGAGACCCAGTACTTC. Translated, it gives CANSLPPQGFETQYF.

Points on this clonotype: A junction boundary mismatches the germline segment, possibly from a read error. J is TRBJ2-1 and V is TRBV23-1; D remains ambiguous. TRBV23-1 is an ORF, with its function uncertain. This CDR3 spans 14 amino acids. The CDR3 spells CASSQLGDHNERFF. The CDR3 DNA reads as TGCGCCAGCAGTCAATTAGGCGACCACAATGAGCGGTTCTTC.

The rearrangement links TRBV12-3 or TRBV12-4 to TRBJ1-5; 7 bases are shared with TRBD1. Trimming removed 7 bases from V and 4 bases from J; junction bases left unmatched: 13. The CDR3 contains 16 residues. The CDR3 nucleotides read TGTGCCAGCAAGGGGAGGGGGCCAGGGAATAATCAGCCCCAGCATTTT. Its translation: CASKGRGPGNNQPQHF.

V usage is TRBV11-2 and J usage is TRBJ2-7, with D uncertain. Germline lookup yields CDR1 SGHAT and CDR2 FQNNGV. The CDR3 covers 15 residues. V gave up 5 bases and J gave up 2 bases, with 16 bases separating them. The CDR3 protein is CASSLDVILPYEQYF. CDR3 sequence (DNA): TGTGCCAGCAGCCTCGACGTGATTCTACCCTACGAGCAGTACTTC.

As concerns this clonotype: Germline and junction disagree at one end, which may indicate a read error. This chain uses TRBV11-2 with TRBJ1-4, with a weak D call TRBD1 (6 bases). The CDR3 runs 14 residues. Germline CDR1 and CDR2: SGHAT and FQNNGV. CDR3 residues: CASSLEAGDKKPFF. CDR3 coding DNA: TGTGCCAGCAGCTTAGAGGCTGGGGACAAAAAACCGTTTTTT.

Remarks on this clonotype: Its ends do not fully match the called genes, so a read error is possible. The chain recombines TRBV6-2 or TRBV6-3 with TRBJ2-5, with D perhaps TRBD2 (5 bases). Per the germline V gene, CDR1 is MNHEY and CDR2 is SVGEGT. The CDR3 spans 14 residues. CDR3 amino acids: CVSSYPGGQETQYF. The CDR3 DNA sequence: TGTGTCAGCAGTTACCCGGGCGGGCAAGAGACCCAGTACTTC.

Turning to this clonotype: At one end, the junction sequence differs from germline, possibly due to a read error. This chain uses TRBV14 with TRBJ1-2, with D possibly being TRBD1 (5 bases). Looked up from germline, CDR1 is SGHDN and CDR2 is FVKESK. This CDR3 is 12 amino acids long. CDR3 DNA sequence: TGTGTCAGCAGCCCCTCGAGGGGCGGTTACACCTTC. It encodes CVSSPSRGGYTF. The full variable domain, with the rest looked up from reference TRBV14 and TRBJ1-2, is EAGVTQFPSHSVIEKGQTVTLRCDPISGHDNLYWYRRVMGKEIKFLLHFVKESKQDESGMPNNRFLAERTGGTYSTLKVQPAELEDSGVYFCVSSPSRGGYTFGSGTRLTVV.

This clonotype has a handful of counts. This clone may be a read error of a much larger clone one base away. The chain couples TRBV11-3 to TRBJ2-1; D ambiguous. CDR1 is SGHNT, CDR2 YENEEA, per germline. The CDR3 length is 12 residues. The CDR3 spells CASSLNANEQLF. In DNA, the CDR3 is TGTGCCAGCAGCTTAAATGCCAATGAGCAGCTCTTC.

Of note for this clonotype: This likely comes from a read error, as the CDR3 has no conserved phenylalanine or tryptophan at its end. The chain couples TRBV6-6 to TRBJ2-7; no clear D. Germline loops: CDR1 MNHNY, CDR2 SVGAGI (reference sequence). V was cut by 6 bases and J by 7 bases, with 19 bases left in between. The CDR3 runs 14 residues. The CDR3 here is CASRARTQAREQYL. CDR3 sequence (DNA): TGTGCCAGCAGAGCTAGGACCCAGGCTCGGGAGCAGTACTTA.

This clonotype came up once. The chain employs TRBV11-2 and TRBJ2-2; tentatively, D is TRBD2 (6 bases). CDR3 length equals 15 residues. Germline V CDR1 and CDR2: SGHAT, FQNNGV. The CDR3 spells CASLSPGVYTGELFF. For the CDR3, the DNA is TGTGCAAGCCTCTCACCGGGAGTTTACACCGGGGAGCTGTTTTTT.

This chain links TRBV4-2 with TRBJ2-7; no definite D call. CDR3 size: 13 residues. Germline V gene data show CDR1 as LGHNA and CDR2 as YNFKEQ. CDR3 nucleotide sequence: TGTGTCAGTAGCCAAGATACCCTCTACGAGCAGTACTTC. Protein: CVSSQDTLYEQYF.

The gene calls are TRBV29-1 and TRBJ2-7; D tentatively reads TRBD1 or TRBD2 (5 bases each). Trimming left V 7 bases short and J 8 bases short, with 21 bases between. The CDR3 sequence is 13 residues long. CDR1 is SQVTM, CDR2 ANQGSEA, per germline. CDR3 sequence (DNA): TGCAGCGCCGAGGGGCATGGGTCCCACAAGCAGTACTTC. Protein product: CSAEGHGSHKQYF.

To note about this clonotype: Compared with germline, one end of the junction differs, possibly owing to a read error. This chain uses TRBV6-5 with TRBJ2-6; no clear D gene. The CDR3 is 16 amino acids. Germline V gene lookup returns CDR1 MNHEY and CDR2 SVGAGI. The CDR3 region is CASSYLGHSWANVLTF. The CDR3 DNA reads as TGTGCCAGCAGTTACTTAGGCCACTCTTGGGCCAACGTCCTGACTTTC.

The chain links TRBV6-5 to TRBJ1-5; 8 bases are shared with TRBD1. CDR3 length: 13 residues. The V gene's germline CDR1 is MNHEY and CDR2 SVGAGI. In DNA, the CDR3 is TGTGTCTGCAGTCCGGACAGGGCTCAGCCCCAGCATTTT. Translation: CVCSPDRAQPQHF.

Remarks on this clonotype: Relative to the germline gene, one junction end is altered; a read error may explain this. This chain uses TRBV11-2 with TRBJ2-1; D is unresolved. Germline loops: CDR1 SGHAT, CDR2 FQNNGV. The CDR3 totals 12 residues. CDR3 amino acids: CASSLRGNEHFF. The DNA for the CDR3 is TGTGCCAGCAGCTTACGCGGCAACGAGCACTTCTTC.

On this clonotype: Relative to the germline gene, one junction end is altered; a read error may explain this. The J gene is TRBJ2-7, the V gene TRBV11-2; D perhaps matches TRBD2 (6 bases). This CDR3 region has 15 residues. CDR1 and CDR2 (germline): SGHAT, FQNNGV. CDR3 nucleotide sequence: TGCGCCAGCAGCTCAACCCGGAGGGGAAGATACGAGCAGTACTTC. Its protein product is CASSSTRRGRYEQYF. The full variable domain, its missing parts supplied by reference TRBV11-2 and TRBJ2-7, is EAGVAQSPRYKIIEKRQSVAFWCNPISGHATLYWYQQILGQGPKLLIQFQNNGVVDDSQLPKDRFSAERLKGVDSTLKIQPAKLEDSAVYLCASSSTRRGRYEQYFGPGTRLTVT.

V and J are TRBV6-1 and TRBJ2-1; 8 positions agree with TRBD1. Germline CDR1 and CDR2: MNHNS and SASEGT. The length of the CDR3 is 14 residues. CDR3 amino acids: CVTREWQGADEQFF. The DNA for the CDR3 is TGTGTCACCAGAGAATGGCAGGGGGCGGATGAGCAGTTCTTC.

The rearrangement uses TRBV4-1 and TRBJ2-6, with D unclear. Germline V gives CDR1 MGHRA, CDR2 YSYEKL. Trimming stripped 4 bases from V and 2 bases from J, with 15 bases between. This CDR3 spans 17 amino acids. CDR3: CASSLCPGATGANVLTF. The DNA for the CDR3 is TGCGCCAGCAGCCTATGTCCAGGAGCCACTGGGGCCAACGTCCTGACTTTC.

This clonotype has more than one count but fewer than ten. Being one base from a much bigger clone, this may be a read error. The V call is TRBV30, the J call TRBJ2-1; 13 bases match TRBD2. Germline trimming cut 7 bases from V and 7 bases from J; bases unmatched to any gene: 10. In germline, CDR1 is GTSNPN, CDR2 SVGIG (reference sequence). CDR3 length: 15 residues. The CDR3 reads CASDGILAGGNEQFF. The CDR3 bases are TGTGCCTCCGACGGTATACTAGCGGGAGGGAATGAGCAGTTCTTC. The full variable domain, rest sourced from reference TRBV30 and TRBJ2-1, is SQTIHQWPATLVQPVGSPLSLECTVEGTSNPNLYWYRQAAGRGLQLLFYSVGIGQISSEVPQNLSASRPQDRQFILSSKKLLLSDSGFYLCASDGILAGGNEQFFGPGTRLTVL.

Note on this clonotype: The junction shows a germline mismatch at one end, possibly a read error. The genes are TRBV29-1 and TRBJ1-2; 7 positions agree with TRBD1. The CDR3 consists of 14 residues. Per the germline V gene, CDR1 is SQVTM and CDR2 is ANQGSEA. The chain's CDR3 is CSIARTGLDAGHTF. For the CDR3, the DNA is TGCAGCATTGCCCGGACAGGCCTTGATGCTGGCCACACCTTC.

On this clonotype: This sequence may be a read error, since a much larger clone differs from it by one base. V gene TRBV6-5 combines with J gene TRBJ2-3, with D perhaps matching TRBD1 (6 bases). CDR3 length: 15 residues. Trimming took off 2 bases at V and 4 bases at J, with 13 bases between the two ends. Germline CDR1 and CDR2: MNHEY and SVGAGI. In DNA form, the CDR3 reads TGTGCCAGCAGTTACGGGACAAGGGCCCCAGATACGCAGTATTTT. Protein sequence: CASSYGTRAPDTQYF.

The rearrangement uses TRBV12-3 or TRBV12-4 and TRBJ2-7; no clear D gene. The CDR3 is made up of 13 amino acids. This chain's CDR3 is CAAVPPRSYEQYF. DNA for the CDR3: TGTGCGGCAGTCCCCCCCCGCTCCTACGAGCAGTACTTC.